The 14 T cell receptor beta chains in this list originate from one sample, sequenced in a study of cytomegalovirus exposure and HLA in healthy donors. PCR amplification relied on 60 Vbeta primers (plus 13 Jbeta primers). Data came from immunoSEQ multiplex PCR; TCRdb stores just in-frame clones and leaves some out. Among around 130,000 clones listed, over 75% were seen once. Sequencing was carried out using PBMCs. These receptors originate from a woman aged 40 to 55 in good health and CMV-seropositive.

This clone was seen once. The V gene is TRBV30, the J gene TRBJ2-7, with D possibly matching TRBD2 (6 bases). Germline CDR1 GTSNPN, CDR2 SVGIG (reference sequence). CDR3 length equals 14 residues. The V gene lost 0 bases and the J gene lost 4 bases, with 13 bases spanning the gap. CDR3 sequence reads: CAWSVGGTVYEQYF. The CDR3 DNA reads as TGTGCCTGGAGTGTAGGCGGGACGGTATACGAGCAGTACTTC.

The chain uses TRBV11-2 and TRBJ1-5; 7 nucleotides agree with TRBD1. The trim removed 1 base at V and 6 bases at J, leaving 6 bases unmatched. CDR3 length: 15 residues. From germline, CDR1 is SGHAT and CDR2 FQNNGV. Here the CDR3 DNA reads TGTGCCAGCAGCTTAGGCGACAGGGTTGGTCAGCCCCAGCATTTT. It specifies CASSLGDRVGQPQHF.

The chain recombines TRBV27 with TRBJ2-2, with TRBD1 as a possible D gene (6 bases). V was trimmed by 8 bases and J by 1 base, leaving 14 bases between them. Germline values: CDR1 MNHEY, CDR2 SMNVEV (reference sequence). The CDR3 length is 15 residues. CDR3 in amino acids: CASGQGRMNTGELFF. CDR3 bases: TGTGCCAGCGGCCAGGGGCGGATGAACACCGGGGAGCTGTTTTTT.

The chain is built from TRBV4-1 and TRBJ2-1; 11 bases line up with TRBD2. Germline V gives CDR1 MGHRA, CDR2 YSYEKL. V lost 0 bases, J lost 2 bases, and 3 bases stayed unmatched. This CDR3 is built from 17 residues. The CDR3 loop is CASSQDSGLAAYNEQFF. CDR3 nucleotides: TGCGCCAGCAGCCAAGATTCGGGACTAGCGGCCTACAATGAGCAGTTCTTC.

The CDR3 DNA sequence: TGCGCCAGCAGCCGAATTGGGGGGACCGGGACTAGCGGGATCGAGCAGTACTTC. The encoded protein is CASSRIGGTGTSGIEQYF. The V gene is TRBV5-1, the J gene TRBJ2-7; 13 bases fit TRBD2. V shed 4 bases, J shed 6 bases, and the junction held 16 bases outside the gene matches. CDR1 and CDR2 from the germline V gene are SGHRS and YFSETQ. The CDR3 runs 18 residues.

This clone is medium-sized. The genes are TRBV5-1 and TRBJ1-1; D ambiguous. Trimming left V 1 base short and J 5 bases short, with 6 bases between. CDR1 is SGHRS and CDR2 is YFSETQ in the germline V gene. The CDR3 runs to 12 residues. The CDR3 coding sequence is TGCGCCAGCAGCTTGTCCAGAACTGAAGCTTTCTTT. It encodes CASSLSRTEAFF.

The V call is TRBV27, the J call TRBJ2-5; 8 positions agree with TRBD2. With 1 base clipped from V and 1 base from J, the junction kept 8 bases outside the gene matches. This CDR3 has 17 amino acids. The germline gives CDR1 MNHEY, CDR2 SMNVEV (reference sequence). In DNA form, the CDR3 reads TGTGCCAGCAGTTTATGGGCGACTAGCGTCTCCCAAGAGACCCAGTACTTC. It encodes CASSLWATSVSQETQYF.

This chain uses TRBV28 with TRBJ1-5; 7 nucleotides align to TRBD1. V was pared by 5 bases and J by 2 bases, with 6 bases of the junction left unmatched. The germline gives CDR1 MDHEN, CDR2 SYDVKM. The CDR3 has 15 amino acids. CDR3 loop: CASSMTGLGNQPQHF. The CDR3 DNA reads TGTGCCAGCAGTATGACAGGGTTGGGCAATCAGCCCCAGCATTTT.

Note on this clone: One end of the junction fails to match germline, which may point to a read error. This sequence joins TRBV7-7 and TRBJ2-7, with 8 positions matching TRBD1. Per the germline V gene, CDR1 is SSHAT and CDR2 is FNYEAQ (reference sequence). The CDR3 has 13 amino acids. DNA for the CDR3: TGTGCTAGCAGCATTGGACAGGGCTACGAGCAGTACTTC. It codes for CASSIGQGYEQYF.

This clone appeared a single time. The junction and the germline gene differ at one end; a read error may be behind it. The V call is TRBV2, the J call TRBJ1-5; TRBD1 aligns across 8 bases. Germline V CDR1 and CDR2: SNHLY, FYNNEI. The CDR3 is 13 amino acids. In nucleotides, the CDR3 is TGTGCCAGCAGTGGGATTAACAGGGGGGAAGTGGATTTT. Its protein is CASSGINRGEVDF.

CDR3 nucleotides: TGTGCCAGCTCAACTTGGGACAGGGATACCGGGGAGCTGTTTTTT. Translating it yields CASSTWDRDTGELFF. The genes are TRBV18 and TRBJ2-2; TRBD1 aligns across 9 bases. Germline V gene data show CDR1 as KGHSH and CDR2 as LQKENI. The CDR3 extends over 15 amino acids. V dropped 5 bases and J dropped 5; count of bases not matched to a gene: 6. The whole variable domain, filled in from reference TRBV18 and TRBJ2-2, reads NAGVMQNPRHLVRRRGQEARLRCSPMKGHSHVYWYRQLPEEGLKFMVYLQKENIIDESGMPKERFSAEFPKEGPSILRIQQVVRGDSAAYFCASSTWDRDTGELFFGEGSRLTVL.

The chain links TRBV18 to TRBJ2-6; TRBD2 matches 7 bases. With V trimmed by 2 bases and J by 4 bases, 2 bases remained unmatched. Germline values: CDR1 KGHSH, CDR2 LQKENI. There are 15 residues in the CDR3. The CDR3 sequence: CASSPREGGANVLTF. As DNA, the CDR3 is TGTGCCAGCTCACCAAGGGAGGGGGGGGCCAACGTCCTGACTTTC.

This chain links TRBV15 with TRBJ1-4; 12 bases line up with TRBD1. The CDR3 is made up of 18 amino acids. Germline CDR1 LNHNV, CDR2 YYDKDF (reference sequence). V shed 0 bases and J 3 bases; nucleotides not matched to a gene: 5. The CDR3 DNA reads TGTGCCACCAGCAGAGATCTCGGGACAGGGGGCTCTAATGAAAAACTGTTTTTT. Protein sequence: CATSRDLGTGGSNEKLFF. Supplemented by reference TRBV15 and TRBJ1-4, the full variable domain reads DAMVIQNPRYQVTQFGKPVTLSCSQTLNHNVMYWYQQKSSQAPKLLFHYYDKDFNNEADTPDNFQSRRPNTSFCFLDIRSPGLGDTAMYLCATSRDLGTGGSNEKLFFGSGTQLSVL.

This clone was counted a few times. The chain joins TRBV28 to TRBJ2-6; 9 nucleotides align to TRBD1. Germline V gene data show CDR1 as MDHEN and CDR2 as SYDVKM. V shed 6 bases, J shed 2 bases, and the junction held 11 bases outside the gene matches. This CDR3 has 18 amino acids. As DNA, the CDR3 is TGTGCCAGCAGACGACCGGGACAGGGATCTACTGGGGCCAACGTCCTGACTTTC. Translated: CASRRPGQGSTGANVLTF.